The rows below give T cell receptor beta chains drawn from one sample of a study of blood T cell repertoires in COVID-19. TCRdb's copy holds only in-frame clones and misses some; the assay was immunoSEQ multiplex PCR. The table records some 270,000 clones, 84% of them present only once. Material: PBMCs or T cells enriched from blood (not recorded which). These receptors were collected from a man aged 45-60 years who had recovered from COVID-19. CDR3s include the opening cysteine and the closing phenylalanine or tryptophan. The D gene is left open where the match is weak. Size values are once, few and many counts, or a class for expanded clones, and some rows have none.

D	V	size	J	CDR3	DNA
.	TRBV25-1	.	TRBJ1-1	CASSVKEWTEAFF	TGTGCCAGCAGTGTGAAGGAGTGGACTGAAGCTTTCTTT
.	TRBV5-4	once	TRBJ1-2	CASSWGEIGSYTF	TGTGCCAGCAGCTGGGGAGAAATAGGGAGCTACACCTTC
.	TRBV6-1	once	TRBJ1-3	CASSETRNTIYF	TGTGCCAGCAGTGAGACTCGAAACACCATATATTTT
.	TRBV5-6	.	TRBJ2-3	CASSPGFTPGRTQYF	TGTGCCAGCAGCCCGGGATTTACTCCTGGTCGGACGCAGTATTTT
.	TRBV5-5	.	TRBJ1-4	CASSYAGSLGEKLFF	TGTGCCAGCAGTTATGCAGGGTCCTTGGGTGAAAAACTGTTTTTT
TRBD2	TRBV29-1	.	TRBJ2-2	CSVSLAGAYNTGELFF	TGCAGCGTTTCACTAGCGGGGGCTTATAACACCGGGGAGCTGTTTTTT
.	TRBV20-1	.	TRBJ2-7	CSAPGVFEQYF	TGCAGTGCTCCGGGGGTGTTCGAGCAGTACTTC
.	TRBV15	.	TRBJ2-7	CATSGTSSYEQYF	TGTGCCACCAGCGGGACAAGTTCCTACGAGCAGTACTTC
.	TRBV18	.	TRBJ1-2	CASSPQGWGGYTF	TGTGCCAGCTCACCACAGGGGTGGGGTGGCTACACCTTC
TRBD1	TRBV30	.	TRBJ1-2	CAWSRTGLGYTF	TGTGCCTGGAGCCGGACAGGGCTTGGCTACACCTTC
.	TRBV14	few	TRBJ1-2	CASSHENVGGGRYGYTF	TGTGCCAGCAGCCACGAAAACGTAGGGGGGGGACGCTATGGCTACACCTTC
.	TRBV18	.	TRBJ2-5	CASSPPSMFQETQYF	TGTGCCAGCTCACCACCGAGTATGTTCCAAGAGACCCAGTACTTC
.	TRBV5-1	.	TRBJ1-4	CASSRGGANEKLFF	TGCGCCAGCAGTCGTGGGGGGGCTAATGAAAAACTGTTTTTT
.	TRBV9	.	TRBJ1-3	CASSFRQGGSGNTIYF	TGTGCCAGCAGCTTCCGCCAAGGGGGCTCTGGAAACACCATATATTTT
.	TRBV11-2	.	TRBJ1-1	CASSLGTANTEAFF	TGTGCCAGCAGCTTAGGGACAGCGAACACTGAAGCTTTCTTT
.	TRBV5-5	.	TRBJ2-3	CASSHEPGPTDTQYF	TGTGCCAGCAGCCACGAACCAGGGCCAACAGATACGCAGTATTTT
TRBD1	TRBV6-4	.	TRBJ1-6	CASSREGASSPLHF	TGTGCCAGCAGTCGGGAGGGGGCTAGCTCACCCCTCCACTTT
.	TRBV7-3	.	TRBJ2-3	CASGAGTDTQYF	TGTGCCAGCGGAGCCGGGACAGATACGCAGTATTTT
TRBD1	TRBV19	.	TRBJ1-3	CASSLGQGSGNTIYF	TGTGCCAGTAGCTTAGGACAGGGTTCTGGAAACACCATATATTTT
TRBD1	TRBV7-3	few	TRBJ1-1	CASSTGQPNTEAFF	TGTGCCAGCAGCACGGGACAGCCGAACACTGAAGCTTTCTTT
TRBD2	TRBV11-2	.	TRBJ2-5	CASSSRAGVETQYF	TGTGCCAGCAGCTCCCGAGCGGGAGTGGAGACCCAGTACTTC
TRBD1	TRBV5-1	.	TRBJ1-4	CASSGLTGSGEKLFF	TGCGCCAGCAGCGGGTTGACAGGGTCGGGTGAAAAACTGTTTTTT
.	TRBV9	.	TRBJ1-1	CASSVEEFMNTEAFF	TGTGCCAGCAGCGTAGAGGAGTTCATGAACACTGAAGCTTTCTTT
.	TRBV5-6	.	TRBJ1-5	CASTRGADSNQPQHF	TGTGCCAGCACCCGGGGGGCAGATAGCAATCAGCCCCAGCATTTT
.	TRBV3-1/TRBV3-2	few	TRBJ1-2	CASSPPSRYGYTF	TGTGCCAGCAGCCCCCCGTCCAGATATGGCTACACCTTC
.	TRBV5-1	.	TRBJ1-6	CASSLGWANMASPLHF	TGCGCCAGCAGCTTGGGCTGGGCCAATATGGCATCACCCCTCCACTTT
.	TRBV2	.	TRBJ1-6	CASRRTPSSYNSPLHF	TGTGCCAGCAGGCGGACACCTAGCTCCTATAATTCACCCCTCCACTTT
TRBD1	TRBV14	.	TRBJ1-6	CASSPSDRVGVSPLHF	TGTGCCAGCAGCCCCTCGGACAGGGTCGGGGTTTCACCCCTCCACTTT
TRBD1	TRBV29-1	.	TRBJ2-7	CSVEDRGGQGGYEQYF	TGCAGCGTTGAAGATCGAGGGGGACAGGGCGGCTACGAGCAGTACTTC
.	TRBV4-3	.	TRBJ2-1	CASSQEGSNEQFF	TGCGCCAGCAGCCAAGAAGGGAGCAATGAGCAGTTCTTC
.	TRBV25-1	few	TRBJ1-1	CASSDNRWQGLMEAFF	TGTGCCAGCAGTGATAATAGGTGGCAGGGCCTCATGGAAGCTTTCTTT
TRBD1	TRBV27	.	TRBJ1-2	CASSPFGTGNLYGYTF	TGTGCCAGCAGTCCATTCGGGACAGGGAACCTTTATGGCTACACCTTC
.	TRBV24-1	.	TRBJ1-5	CATSETGLNQPQHF	TGTGCCACCAGTGAAACGGGACTCAATCAGCCCCAGCATTTT
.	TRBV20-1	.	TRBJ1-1	CSASSPAKGTEAFF	TGCAGTGCTAGTTCGCCGGCAAAGGGGACTGAAGCTTTCTTT
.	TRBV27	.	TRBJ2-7	CASSLAGKAYEQYF	TGTGCCAGCAGTTTAGCGGGGAAGGCCTACGAGCAGTACTTC
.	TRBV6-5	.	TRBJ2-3	CASQEGLGTDTQYF	TGTGCCAGTCAGGAGGGCCTTGGCACAGATACGCAGTATTTT